This T cell receptor (beta chain) was sequenced for a study of T cell responses to AZD1222 COVID-19 vaccine. Across the study: Analyses pooled second doses at about 4 or about 12 weeks. Study results and caveats: Only after the peak T cell response were repertoires sampled.

TCRdb's copy holds only in-frame clones and misses some; the assay was immunoSEQ multiplex PCR. The repertoire holds 100,000 to 150,000 clones, with 80% to 95% as singletons. Comments on this clone: Its antigen is undetermined.

The CDR3 loop spans 16 amino acids. Between the trimmed V and J ends, which lost 4 bases and 2 bases, there was a span of 18 bases. Germline CDR1 reads KGHSH; CDR2 reads LQKENI. The starting material was peripheral blood, obtained on day 0 of AZD1222 vaccination. This receptor was identified in an adult in good health. The chain recombines TRBV18 with TRBJ2-7; D remains unclear. The CDR3 DNA is TGTGCCAGCTCACGCCCGGCTGAGACAAGACCCTACGAGCAGTACTTC. Its protein product is CASSRPAETRPYEQYF.